The present T cell receptor (beta chain) was sequenced within a study of CD8 T cells in ankylosing spondylitis. Regarding the study as a whole: A motif of roughly eight highly homologous TCR beta variants was seen as apparently characteristic of ankylosing spondylitis blood.

A single count supports this clonotype. Its antigen is currently unknown. Trimming at V came to 3 bases and at J to 1 base, leaving 2 bases not matched to a gene. This CDR3 comprises 14 residues. Germline assignment: CDR1 MDHEN and CDR2 SYDVKM. TCRdb re-analysed the 5' RACE reads in MiXCR, keeping a single row per CDR3 protein. The profile shows roughly 170,000 distinct CDR3 sequences, 9.8% of them singletons. Input material: blood, either unsorted or a sorted T cell fraction (not recorded which). The sequence derives from a female donor with ankylosing spondylitis or in good health (not recorded which). The gene calls are TRBV28 and TRBJ2-7; 8 nucleotides match TRBD1. In nucleotides, the CDR3 is TGTGCCAGCAGTTTCAGGGACAGGTCCTACGAGCAGTACTTC. Its translation is CASSFRDRSYEQYF.